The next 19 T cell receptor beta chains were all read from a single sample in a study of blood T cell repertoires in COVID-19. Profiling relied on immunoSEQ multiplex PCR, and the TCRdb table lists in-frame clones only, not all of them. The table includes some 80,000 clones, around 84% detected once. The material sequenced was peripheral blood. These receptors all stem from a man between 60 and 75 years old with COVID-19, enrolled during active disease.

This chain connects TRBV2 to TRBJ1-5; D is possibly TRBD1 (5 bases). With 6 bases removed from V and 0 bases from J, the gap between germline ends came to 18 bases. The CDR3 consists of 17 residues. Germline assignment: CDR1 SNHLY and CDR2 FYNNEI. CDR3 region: CASRAGLLTYSNQPQHF. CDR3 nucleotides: TGTGCCAGCAGGGCGGGACTCCTCACATATAGCAATCAGCCCCAGCATTTT.

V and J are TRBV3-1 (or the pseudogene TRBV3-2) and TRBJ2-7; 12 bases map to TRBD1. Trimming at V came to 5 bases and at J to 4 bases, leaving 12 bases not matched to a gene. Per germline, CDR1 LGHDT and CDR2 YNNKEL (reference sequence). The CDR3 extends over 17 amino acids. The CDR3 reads CASSSSPGTGGWYEQYF. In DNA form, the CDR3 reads TGTGCCAGCAGCTCATCTCCCGGGACAGGGGGCTGGTACGAGCAGTACTTC.

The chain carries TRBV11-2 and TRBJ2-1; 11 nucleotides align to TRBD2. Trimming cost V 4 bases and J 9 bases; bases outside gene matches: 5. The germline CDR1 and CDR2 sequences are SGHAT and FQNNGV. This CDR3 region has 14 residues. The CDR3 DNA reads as TGTGCCAGCAGCTCAATAGCGGGAGGGATTGAGCAGTTCTTC. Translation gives CASSSIAGGIEQFF.

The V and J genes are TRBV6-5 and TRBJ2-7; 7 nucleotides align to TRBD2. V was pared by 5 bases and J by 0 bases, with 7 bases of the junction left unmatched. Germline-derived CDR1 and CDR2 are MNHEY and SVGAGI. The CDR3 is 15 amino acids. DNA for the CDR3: TGTGCCAGCAGTCGCGAGGGGACTACCTCCTACGAGCAGTACTTC. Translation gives CASSREGTTSYEQYF.

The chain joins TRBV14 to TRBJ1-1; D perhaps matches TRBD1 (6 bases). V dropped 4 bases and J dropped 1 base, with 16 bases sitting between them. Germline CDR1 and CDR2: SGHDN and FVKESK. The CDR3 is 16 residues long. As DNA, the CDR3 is TGTGCCAGCAGCCCTAGCCAGGGGTGGGGGAACACTGAAGCTTTCTTT. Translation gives CASSPSQGWGNTEAFF.

The CDR3 loop reads CASSLADLGIGELFF. CDR3 in DNA: TGCGCCAGCAGCTTGGCCGATTTGGGCATCGGGGAGCTGTTTTTT. The rearrangement joins TRBV5-1 to TRBJ2-2; no clear D. The germline V gene encodes CDR1 SGHRS and CDR2 YFSETQ. Trimming took off 0 bases at V and 7 bases at J, with 13 bases between the two ends. The CDR3 extends over 15 amino acids.

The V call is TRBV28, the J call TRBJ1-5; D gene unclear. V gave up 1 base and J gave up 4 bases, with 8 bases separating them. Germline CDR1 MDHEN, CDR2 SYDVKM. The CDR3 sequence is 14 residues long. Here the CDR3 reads CASSLYSGNQPQHF. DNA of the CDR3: TGTGCCAGCAGTTTATACAGTGGGAATCAGCCCCAGCATTTT. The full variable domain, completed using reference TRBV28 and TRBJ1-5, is DVKVTQSSRYLVKRTGEKVFLECVQDMDHENMFWYRQDPGLGLRLIYFSYDVKMKEKGDIPEGYSVSREKKERFSLILESASTNQTSMYLCASSLYSGNQPQHFGDGTRLSIL.

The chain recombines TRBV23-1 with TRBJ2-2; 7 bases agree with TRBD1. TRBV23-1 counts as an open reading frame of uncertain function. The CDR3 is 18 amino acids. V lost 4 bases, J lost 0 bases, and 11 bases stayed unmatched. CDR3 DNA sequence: TGCGCCAGCAGTCTTCAAACAGGGGACGTGCCGAACACCGGGGAGCTGTTTTTT. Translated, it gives CASSLQTGDVPNTGELFF.

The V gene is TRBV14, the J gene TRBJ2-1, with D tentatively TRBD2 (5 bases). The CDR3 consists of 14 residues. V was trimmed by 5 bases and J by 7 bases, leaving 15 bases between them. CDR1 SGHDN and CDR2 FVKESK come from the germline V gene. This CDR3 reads CASSSDRGPNEQFF. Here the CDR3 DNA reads TGTGCCAGCAGCTCCGATCGAGGGCCGAATGAGCAGTTCTTC.

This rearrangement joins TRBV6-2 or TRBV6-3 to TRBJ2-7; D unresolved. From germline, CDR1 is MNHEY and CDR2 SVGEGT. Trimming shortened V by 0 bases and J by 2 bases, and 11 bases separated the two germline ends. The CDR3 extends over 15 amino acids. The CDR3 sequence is CASSYSTRSPYEQYF. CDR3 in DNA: TGTGCCAGCAGTTACTCGACTCGGAGTCCCTACGAGCAGTACTTC.

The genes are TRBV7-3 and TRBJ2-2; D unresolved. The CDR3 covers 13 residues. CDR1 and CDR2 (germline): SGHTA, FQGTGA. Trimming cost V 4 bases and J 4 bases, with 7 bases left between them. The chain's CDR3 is CASSSLPTGELFF. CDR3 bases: TGTGCCAGCAGCTCTCTTCCCACCGGGGAGCTGTTTTTT.

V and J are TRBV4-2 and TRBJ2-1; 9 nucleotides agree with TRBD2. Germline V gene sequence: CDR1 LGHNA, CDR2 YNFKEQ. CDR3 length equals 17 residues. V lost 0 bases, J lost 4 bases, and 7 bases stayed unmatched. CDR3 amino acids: CASSQEATTSGYNEQFF. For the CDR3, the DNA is TGTGCCAGCAGCCAAGAGGCTACGACTAGCGGTTACAATGAGCAGTTCTTC.

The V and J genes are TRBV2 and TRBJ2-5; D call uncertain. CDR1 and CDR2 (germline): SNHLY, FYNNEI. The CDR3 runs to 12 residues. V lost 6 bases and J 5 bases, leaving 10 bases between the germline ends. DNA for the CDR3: TGTGCCAGCAGAGTGACTTACGAGACCCAGTACTTC. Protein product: CASRVTYETQYF.

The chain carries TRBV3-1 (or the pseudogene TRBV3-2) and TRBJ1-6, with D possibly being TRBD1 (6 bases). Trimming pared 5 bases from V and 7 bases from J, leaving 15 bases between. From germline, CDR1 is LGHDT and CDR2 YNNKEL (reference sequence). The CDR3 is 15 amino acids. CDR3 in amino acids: CASSTSGHGNSPLHF. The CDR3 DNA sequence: TGTGCCAGCAGCACTTCGGGACACGGGAATTCACCCCTCCACTTT.

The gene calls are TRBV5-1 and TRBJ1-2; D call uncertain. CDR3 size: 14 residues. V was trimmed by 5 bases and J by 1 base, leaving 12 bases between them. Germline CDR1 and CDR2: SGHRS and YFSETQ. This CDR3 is CASRLTFLNYGYTF. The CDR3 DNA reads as TGCGCCAGCAGGTTGACATTCCTTAACTATGGCTACACCTTC.

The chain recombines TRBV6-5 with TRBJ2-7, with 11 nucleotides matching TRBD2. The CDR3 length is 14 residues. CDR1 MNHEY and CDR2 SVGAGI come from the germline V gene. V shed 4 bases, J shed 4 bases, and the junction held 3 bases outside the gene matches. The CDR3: CASSSRLAGYEQYF. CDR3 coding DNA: TGTGCCAGCAGTTCGCGACTAGCGGGATACGAGCAGTACTTC.

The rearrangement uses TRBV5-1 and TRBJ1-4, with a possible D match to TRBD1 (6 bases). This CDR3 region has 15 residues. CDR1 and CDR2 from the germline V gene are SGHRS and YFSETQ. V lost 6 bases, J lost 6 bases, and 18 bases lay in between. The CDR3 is CASIPQGTGYEKLFF. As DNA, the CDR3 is TGCGCCAGCATCCCCCAGGGGACGGGGTATGAAAAACTGTTTTTT.

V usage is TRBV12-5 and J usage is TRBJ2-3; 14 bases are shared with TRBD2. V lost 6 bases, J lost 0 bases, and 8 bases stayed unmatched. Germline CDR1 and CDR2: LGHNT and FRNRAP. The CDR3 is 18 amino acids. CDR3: CASGPGTSGGASTDTQYF. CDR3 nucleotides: TGTGCTAGTGGACCGGGGACTAGCGGGGGAGCTAGCACAGATACGCAGTATTTT. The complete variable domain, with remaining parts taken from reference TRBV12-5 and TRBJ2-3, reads DARVTQTPRHKVTEMGQEVTMRCQPILGHNTVFWYRQTMMQGLELLAYFRNRAPLDDSGMPKDRFSAEMPDATLATLKIQPSEPRDSAVYFCASGPGTSGGASTDTQYFGPGTRLTVL.

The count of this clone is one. The CDR3 reads CATGEGLRQPQHF. DNA for the CDR3: TGTGCCACAGGGGAGGGGTTAAGGCAGCCCCAGCATTTT. This chain uses TRBV2 with TRBJ1-5; D is possibly TRBD1 (6 bases). Trimming took 10 bases from V and 7 from J, leaving 17 bases between them. This CDR3 has 13 residues. Per germline, CDR1 SNHLY and CDR2 FYNNEI. Supplemented by reference TRBV2 and TRBJ1-5, the full variable domain reads EPEVTQTPSHQVTQMGQEVILRCVPISNHLYFYWYRQILGQKVEFLVSFYNNEISEKSEIFDDQFSVERPDGSNFTLKIRSTKLEDSAMYFCATGEGLRQPQHFGDGTRLSIL.